The sequence of this T cell receptor beta chain was determined in a study of cytomegalovirus exposure and HLA in healthy donors. Sequencing used immunoSEQ multiplex PCR; TCRdb keeps in-frame clones, though not all of them. The sample includes approximately 140,000 clones, 88% of them seen just once. The ends lost 2 bases at V and 8 bases at J; junction bases unmatched: 15. Germline loops: CDR1 SGDLS, CDR2 YYNGEE. CDR3 length equals 16 residues. The sequence was collected from a woman between 18 and 29 years old in good health and CMV-seropositive. The sequencing sample was made of PBMCs. The chain couples TRBV9 to TRBJ1-1; 7 bases agree with TRBD1. CDR3 amino acids: CASSVRTGTAKYEAFF. The CDR3 DNA sequence: TGTGCCAGCAGCGTCCGCACCGGGACAGCAAAATACGAAGCTTTCTTT.